This T cell receptor (beta chain) is drawn from a study of shared clonotypes between healthy human individuals (TCRdb year 2020). General notes on the study: The cohort included a few men and a couple of women between 18 and 49 years of age. For each donor, three plates each were used for CD4 naive and CD4 memory, two plates were used for CD8 naive, and one plate was used for CD8 memory. The study deeply sequenced blood TCR repertoires of about five healthy adults to estimate repertoire size and the extent of clonotype sharing between individuals. To increase sequencing depth and limit assay-specific biases, TCR repertoire library preparation and sequencing were carried out by different laboratories using diverse techniques. Per donor, leukapheresis produced somewhere between about 0.9 and 9.5 billion PBMCs.

TCR CDR3 regions were amplified from genomic DNA by multiplex PCR using the deep immunoSEQ assay. Extracted genomic DNA from each cell subset was spread evenly across all wells of several immunoSEQ 96-well plates, with each plate serving as a replicate. For sorted subsets, about 0.2 ug genomic DNA, equal to tens of thousands of T cell genomes, was loaded into each replicate PCR. The purified libraries were quantified using a Qubit 3.0 fluorometer, sized with a Bioanalyzer 2100, and then quantified again using the KAPA Library Quantification kit. Each immunoSEQ 96-well plate was sequenced on its own single-read 150-cycle Illumina NextSeq 550 flow cell. From the authors' description of their analysis: The immunoSEQ output contained only junctional sequences without quality scores, so filtering could not match that applied to full-length reads. To assign V/J genes and CDR3, sequences were annotated against IMGT germline references using PyIR, a Python wrapper for IgBLAST v1.9. Reads were filtered out if the reads had weak V/J assignments (E-value above 1e-6), no CDR3, stop codons, out-of-frame junctions, or ambiguous translated residues. V3J clonotypes were defined as sequences sharing an identical inferred V gene, J gene, and CDR3 amino acid sequence. Percentage overlap between repertoires was computed as shared unique clonotypes divided by the size of the smaller repertoire. Repertoire richness was assessed with RTK rarefaction, the Chao1 estimator, and Recon v2.1 estimates of unobserved clonotypes. Generation probabilities for all TCRbeta clonotypes obtained by the gDNA method from a handful of donors were computed using OLGA. What TCRdb holds here is the immuneACCESS table cut down to in-frame rearrangements. Part of the clones is not present; checked against another copy, under half of the missing clones reflect an unresolved V gene, and the others are unexplained. V, J and clone size derive from that table, while D and trimming were established from the DNA sequence. Counted in this sample were around 2.5 million clones; more than 85% of them appeared once. Of the sample, 0.36% is held by the ten largest clones.

The germline V gene supplies CDR1 LGHNA and CDR2 YSLEER. V gives up 0 bases and J gives up 10 bases, and the segment between their germline ends measures 7 bases. Taken from cysteine to phenylalanine, the CDR3 has 13 residues. CDR3 DNA is the only sequence kept; it has 39 bases, read in frame from the first base. Details on this clone: Its target antigen remains unknown. Base qualities are not provided; no much larger clone lies one nucleotide away.

Broader findings and caveats from the paper: Compared with non-shared clonotypes, clonotypes shared by all four sorted-subset donors had higher generation probabilities. Even with the large sequencing depth, rarefaction of the sorted-subset datasets indicated that sequencing was incomplete. Larger estimated clonotype richness was generally found for naive subsets than for memory subsets. Sampling was restricted to blood, and TCR repertoires in tissues likely differ from the TCR repertoires found in blood. Because the study included a small number of donors, the genetic and exposure-history diversity represented was limited. Pairwise subsampling indicated that sequencing depth was expected to affect the degree of clonotype sharing among donors. Across several donors, about 4.5% of naive CD4, approximately 3.5% of naive CD8, around 2.5% of memory CD4, and approximately 0.42% of memory CD8 clonotypes were shared.

Healthy HIV-negative adults with no recently reported acute infections or vaccinations were included as donors. Every donor was a Caucasian adult living in Nashville, Tennessee, USA. CD4+ T cells were enriched through magnetic negative selection, after which naive cells were positively selected on CD45RA and the remaining negative fraction served as the memory subset. Blood was collected by leukapheresis, and PBMCs were isolated by Ficoll-Histopaque density gradient centrifugation and then cryopreserved in liquid nitrogen vapor phase. Analytical flow cytometry was used to check the purity and quantity of each magnetically sorted T cell population. From each sorted fraction, genomic DNA was isolated and quantified by UV absorbance on a Nanodrop 2000c.

This receptor chain uses TRBV4-3 and TRBJ1-6, with the D gene not clear enough to name. The receptor was isolated from a man aged 18 to 30 in good health. Some clones in this sample may be carry-over from other donors' samples. The sequencing input was naive CD4+ T cells from PBMCs. Sample cell subset or site, as interpreted from the label and publication: CD45RA+ positively selected. The CDR3 loop reads CASSQDSRSPLHF. DNA sequence: TGCGCCAGCAGCCAAGATTCAAGGTCACCCCTCCACTTT.